The 21 T cell receptor beta chains given below trace back to one sample, sequenced in a study of Ad26.COV2.S vaccination and SARS-CoV-2 variants. Assay used: immunoSEQ multiplex PCR; TCRdb lists only in-frame clones, some missing. The sample has 400,000 to 450,000 clones, roughly 87% seen once; the top ten hold less than 5.5%. Noted treatment: roughly 19 received Ad26.COV2.S at low or high dose, single or two shots; roughly five received placebo; per-sample allocation not given. Sampling occurred on day 63 after the first vaccine or placebo injection. The sample was peripheral blood, taken in a trial of Ad26.COV2.S vaccine versus placebo. Receptor source: a person between 18 and 59 years old who received the Ad26.COV2.S COVID-19 vaccine or a placebo.

This clone was counted between two and nine times. The chain uses TRBV19 and TRBJ1-5; D is perhaps TRBD1 (5 bases). Germline V gives CDR1 LNHDA, CDR2 SQIVND (reference sequence). Trimming removed 1 base from V and 8 bases from J, with 6 bases in between. CDR3 length equals 12 residues. The CDR3 DNA is TGTGCCAGTAGTATAGGAGGGGAGCCCCAGCATTTT. Translated, it gives CASSIGGEPQHF.

With regard to this clone: The junction differs from germline at one of its ends, possibly a read error. The chain has TRBV19 and TRBJ2-3, with TRBD1 as a possible D gene (6 bases). The germline CDR1 and CDR2 sequences are LNHDA and SQIVND (reference sequence). The CDR3 length is 15 residues. The CDR3 is CASSSYRVGTDTQYF. The CDR3 DNA reads as TGTGCCAGTAGTAGCTACAGGGTTGGCACTGATACGCAGTATTTT.

The chain has TRBV5-1 and TRBJ2-1, with TRBD2 matching over 9 bases. Trimming at V came to 0 bases and at J to 5 bases, leaving 3 bases not matched to a gene. This CDR3 comprises 15 residues. CDR1 is SGHRS and CDR2 is YFSETQ in the germline V gene. The CDR3, as DNA: TGCGCCAGCAGCTTGGCGGGACTAGCTGACAATGAGCAGTTCTTC. Translating it yields CASSLAGLADNEQFF.

This clone appeared once. V gene TRBV3-1 (or the pseudogene TRBV3-2) combines with J gene TRBJ2-7; 8 bases are a match to TRBD1. CDR3 length: 18 amino acids. J lost 6 bases, V lost 1 base, and 17 bases had no gene match. Per the germline V gene, CDR1 is LGHDT and CDR2 is YNNKEL (reference sequence). The CDR3 spells CASSQGLGQGCLSSEQYF. Here the CDR3 DNA reads TGTGCCAGCAGCCAAGGGCTAGGACAGGGATGTCTCTCGTCCGAGCAGTACTTC.

The chain has TRBV7-9 and TRBJ2-7; D possibly corresponds to TRBD2 (6 bases). The CDR3 extends over 15 amino acids. CDR1 and CDR2 from the germline V gene are SEHNR and FQNEAQ (reference sequence). The V and J ends lost 0 bases and 2 bases respectively, with 11 bases between them. This CDR3 reads CASSLARSGPYEQYF. CDR3 sequence (DNA): TGTGCCAGCAGCTTAGCGAGGAGCGGGCCCTACGAGCAGTACTTC.

The chain combines TRBV4-1 with TRBJ2-5; D unresolved. The CDR3 contains 15 residues. Germline loops: CDR1 MGHRA, CDR2 YSYEKL. Trimming took 1 base from V and 4 from J, leaving 13 bases between them. CDR3 sequence (DNA): TGCGCCAGCAGCCAAGGATCTGGGGAAAGAGAGACCCAGTACTTC. Its translation is CASSQGSGERETQYF.

CDR3 DNA sequence: TGTGCCAGCAGATCCCTTGACAGGGGCTTCGCCTACGAGCAGTACTTC. Its protein is CASRSLDRGFAYEQYF. The chain is built from TRBV28 and TRBJ2-7; 8 bases agree with TRBD1. This CDR3 is built from 16 residues. Trimming took 6 bases from V and 2 from J; bases not matched to a gene: 12. Germline V gene lookup returns CDR1 MDHEN and CDR2 SYDVKM.

This chain links TRBV19 with TRBJ2-1; TRBD1 matches 7 bases. The germline V gene encodes CDR1 LNHDA and CDR2 SQIVND (reference sequence). The CDR3 covers 16 residues. The J segment lost 3 bases and the V segment lost 3 bases, leaving 8 bases of the junction unmatched. DNA for the CDR3: TGTGCCAGTAGTATTCCCGAGGGGGCGGGCTACAATGAGCAGTTCTTC. It encodes CASSIPEGAGYNEQFF.

In this sample, this clone turned up a few times. The chain joins TRBV24-1 to TRBJ1-5; 8 nucleotides align to TRBD1. CDR1 and CDR2 from the germline V gene are KGHDR and SFDVKD. The CDR3 has 16 residues. The V segment lost 4 bases and the J segment 1 base; nucleotides outside the gene matches: 5. CDR3 bases: TGTGCCACCAGTGACGCGACAGGGGCAAGCAATCAGCCCCAGCATTTT. Protein product: CATSDATGASNQPQHF.

The gene calls are TRBV13 and TRBJ2-1, with D possibly TRBD2 on 6 matching bases. With 1 base removed from V and 7 bases from J, the gap between germline ends came to 8 bases. Looked up from germline, CDR1 is PRHDT and CDR2 is FYEKMQ (reference sequence). This CDR3 contains 13 residues. The CDR3 reads CASSLVRGNEQFF. In DNA form, the CDR3 reads TGTGCCAGCAGCTTAGTCCGGGGGAATGAGCAGTTCTTC.

The CDR3 spells CASSSNLVGLGYGYTF. The DNA for the CDR3 is TGTGCCAGCAGCTCCAATCTGGTGGGGCTCGGCTATGGCTACACCTTC. This chain links TRBV5-4 with TRBJ1-2; D perhaps matches TRBD1 (5 bases). V lost 3 bases to trimming and J lost 4 bases, with 19 bases between them. Germline CDR1 reads SGHNT; CDR2 reads YYREEE (reference sequence). This CDR3 spans 16 amino acids. Filled out from reference TRBV5-4 and TRBJ1-2, the complete variable domain reads ETGVTQSPTHLIKTRGQQVTLRCSSQSGHNTVSWYQQALGQGPQFIFQYYREEENGRGNFPPRFSGLQFPNYSSELNVNALELDDSALYLCASSSNLVGLGYGYTFGSGTRLTVV.

This clone appeared a few times. The chain carries TRBV19 and TRBJ2-1, with TRBD2 identical over 12 bases. V lost 1 base, J lost 7 bases, and 8 bases stayed unmatched. The CDR3 spans 17 residues. Per the germline V gene, CDR1 is LNHDA and CDR2 is SQIVND (reference sequence). The CDR3, as DNA: TGTGCCAGTAGTATAGTGACTAGCGGGAGCCTTTATAATGAGCAGTTCTTC. It codes for CASSIVTSGSLYNEQFF.

V is TRBV6-5 and J is TRBJ2-7; D gene unclear. CDR1 is MNHEY, CDR2 SVGAGI, per germline. The length of the CDR3 is 13 residues. Trimming shortened V by 6 bases and J by 4 bases, and 13 bases separated the two germline ends. CDR3 coding DNA: TGTGCCAGCAGCAACTATCAGAGTTACGAGCAGTACTTC. Translated, it gives CASSNYQSYEQYF.

The chain combines TRBV7-2 with TRBJ2-1; no clear D gene. V lost 3 bases to trimming and J lost 0 bases, with 6 bases between them. CDR1 is SGHTA, CDR2 FQGNSA, per germline. This CDR3 spans 14 amino acids. The CDR3 region has the DNA TGTGCCAGCAGCTTGCAGCCCTCCTACAATGAGCAGTTCTTC. It encodes CASSLQPSYNEQFF.

The chain joins TRBV5-6 to TRBJ2-7; TRBD1 matches 11 bases. Germline CDR1 and CDR2: SGHDT and YYEEEE. The CDR3 loop spans 15 amino acids. Unmatched junction bases numbered 2, after V lost 0 bases and J lost 3 bases. This CDR3 is CASSLEGQGGYEQYF. In DNA, the CDR3 is TGTGCCAGCAGCTTGGAGGGACAGGGGGGCTACGAGCAGTACTTC.

On this clone: Within the sample, other DNA sequences also encode this same CDR3. The chain couples TRBV19 to TRBJ2-2; D ambiguous. Germline V gives CDR1 LNHDA, CDR2 SQIVND (reference sequence). This CDR3 has 12 residues. V lost 3 bases to trimming and J lost 4 bases, with 3 bases between them. The DNA for the CDR3 is TGTGCCAGTAGTATCACCACCGGGGAGCTGTTTTTT. It is translated as CASSITTGELFF.

This chain uses TRBV30 with TRBJ1-2, with unresolved D. The V gene's germline CDR1 is GTSNPN and CDR2 SVGIG (reference sequence). This CDR3 region has 15 residues. Trimming cost V 0 bases and J 4 bases, with 15 bases left between them. CDR3 sequence reads: CAWSVPVEVSYGYTF. For the CDR3, the DNA is TGTGCCTGGAGTGTACCCGTTGAGGTGAGCTATGGCTACACCTTC.

This clone was seen a single time. J is TRBJ2-1 and V is TRBV7-8; the match to TRBD1 covers 9 bases. The germline CDR1 and CDR2 sequences are SGHVS and FQNEAQ. This CDR3 spans 15 amino acids. V shed 0 bases, J shed 6 bases, and the junction held 3 bases outside the gene matches. The CDR3 DNA sequence: TGTGCCAGCAGCTTAGCCCCGACAGGGGGCAATGAGCAGTTCTTC. Residues: CASSLAPTGGNEQFF.

The V gene is TRBV2, the J gene TRBJ2-1; D is unresolved. Germline lookup yields CDR1 SNHLY and CDR2 FYNNEI. This CDR3 has 11 residues. The V gene lost 6 bases and the J gene lost 5 bases, with 5 bases spanning the gap. CDR3 sequence: CASRQDNEQFF. The CDR3 bases are TGTGCCAGCAGGCAGGACAATGAGCAGTTCTTC.

The rearrangement uses TRBV10-3 and TRBJ2-1; no clear D gene. V was cut by 2 bases and J by 1 base, with 15 bases left in between. The CDR3 is 17 amino acids. Per germline, CDR1 ENHRY and CDR2 SYGVKD. The CDR3 coding sequence is TGTGCCATCAGTGAGCCCCGAAACTCTGGGTCCTACAATGAGCAGTTCTTC. The encoded protein is CAISEPRNSGSYNEQFF.

The chain is built from TRBV6-5 and TRBJ2-2, with TRBD1 identical over 9 bases. With 6 bases clipped from V and 6 bases from J, the junction kept 2 bases outside the gene matches. There are 13 residues in the CDR3. In germline, CDR1 is MNHEY, CDR2 SVGAGI. CDR3 in amino acids: CASRGTGPGELFF. In DNA form, the CDR3 reads TGTGCCAGCAGGGGGACAGGGCCCGGGGAGCTGTTTTTT.